Presented here are 2 T cell receptor beta chains from one specimen sequenced in a study of blood T cell repertoires in COVID-19. Profiling relied on immunoSEQ multiplex PCR, and the TCRdb table lists in-frame clones only, not all of them. The sample shows around 200,000 clones, around 83% of them seen only once. The specimen was peripheral blood. All receptors derive from a woman in her forties with acute or convalescent COVID-19.

The genes are TRBV27 and TRBJ2-5, with D hard to call. V lost 3 bases to trimming and J lost 9 bases, with 14 bases between them. Germline V gene data show CDR1 as MNHEY and CDR2 as SMNVEV (reference sequence). The CDR3 spans 13 residues. The CDR3 coding sequence is TGTGCCAGCAGTTTTATGGGCAAGTCGGCCCAGTACTTC. Protein product: CASSFMGKSAQYF.

The chain employs TRBV19 and TRBJ1-5; possible D gene TRBD1, 5 bases. V lost 10 bases to trimming and J lost 6 bases, with 13 bases between them. CDR1 is LNHDA and CDR2 is SQIVND in the germline V gene (reference sequence). The CDR3 sequence is 12 residues long. This CDR3 reads CATTGRGQPQHF. The CDR3, as DNA: TGTGCCACCACGGGTAGGGGTCAGCCCCAGCATTTT.